The T cell receptor beta chain described here comes from a study of T cells in tumors and immune-related adverse events. Germline assignment: CDR1 MNHNY and CDR2 SVGAGI (reference sequence). The CDR3 totals 14 residues. V dropped 6 bases and J dropped 11 bases, with 22 bases sitting between them. Assay: immunoSEQ multiplex PCR; the TCRdb copy retains only in-frame clones and omits some. In the table there are about 10,000 clones, around 90% of which are singletons. This chain connects TRBV6-6 to TRBJ1-1; D remains unclear. This TCR was sampled from a female donor with metastatic renal cell carcinoma. The sample was lymph node tissue, taken from a patient treated with anti-PD-1 therapy. The CDR3 DNA is TGTGCCAGCAGCCCGAATCAAAAGGCCCAGGCCGCTTTCTTT. This encodes CASSPNQKAQAAFF.